This T cell receptor beta chain originates from a study of cytomegalovirus exposure and HLA in healthy donors. For the study at large: Genetic ancestry analysis placed more than 80% of the 398 donors that were genotyped in the Caucasian-associated cluster. Study conclusions and caveats: Productive status was seen about 90% or about 30% of the time for most TCR beta V segments in an earlier analysis. Among TCR sequences, most were rare, though some public TCRs appeared in many donors. The analysis excluded some indistinguishable V segments, including TRBV6-2 and TRBV6-3.

It was with 60 Vbeta and 13 Jbeta primers that the PCR ran. Here immunoSEQ multiplex PCR was the method, and the copy in TCRdb shows in-frame clones only, minus some. The table has 140,000 or so clones, about 74% seen once. This clone came up once. Its antigen remains unidentified. The V gene lost 3 bases and the J gene lost 2 bases, with 9 bases spanning the gap. CDR3 size: 14 residues. Germline V CDR1 and CDR2: WSHSY, SAAADI. The clonotype comes from a woman between 40 and 50 years old in good health and CMV-seronegative. The specimen was PBMCs. The chain joins TRBV10-2 to TRBJ2-3; D ambiguous. The CDR3 spells CASSDRQATDTQYF. Here the CDR3 DNA reads TGCGCCAGCAGTGATCGACAAGCCACAGATACGCAGTATTTT.